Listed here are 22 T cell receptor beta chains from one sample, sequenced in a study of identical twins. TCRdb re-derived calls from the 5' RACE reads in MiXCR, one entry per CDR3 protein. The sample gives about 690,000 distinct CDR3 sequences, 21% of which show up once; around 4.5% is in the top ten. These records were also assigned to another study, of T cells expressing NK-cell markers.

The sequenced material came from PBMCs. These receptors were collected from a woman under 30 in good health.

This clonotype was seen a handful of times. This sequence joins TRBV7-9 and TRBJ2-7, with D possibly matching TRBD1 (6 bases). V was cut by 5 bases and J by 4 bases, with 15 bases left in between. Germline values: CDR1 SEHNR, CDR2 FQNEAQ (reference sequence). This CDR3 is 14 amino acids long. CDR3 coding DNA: TGTGCCAGCAGCGCCCGTTCAGGGGTTTACGAGCAGTACTTC. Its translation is CASSARSGVYEQYF.

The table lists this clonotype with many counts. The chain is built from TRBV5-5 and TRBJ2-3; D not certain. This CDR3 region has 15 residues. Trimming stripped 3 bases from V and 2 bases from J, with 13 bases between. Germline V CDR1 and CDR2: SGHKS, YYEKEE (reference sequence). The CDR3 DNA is TGTGCCAGCAGCTCCCCTCCTTCGTACACAGATACGCAGTATTTT. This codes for CASSSPPSYTDTQYF.

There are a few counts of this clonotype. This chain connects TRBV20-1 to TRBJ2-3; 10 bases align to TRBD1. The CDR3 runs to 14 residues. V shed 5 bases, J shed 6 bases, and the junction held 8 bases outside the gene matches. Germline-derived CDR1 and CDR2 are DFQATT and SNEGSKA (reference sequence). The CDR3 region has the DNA TGCAGTGCTCGTAGACAGGGGGCGTTGGATACGCAGTATTTT. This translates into CSARRQGALDTQYF.

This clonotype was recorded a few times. As DNA, the CDR3 is TGTGCCAGCAGCTTAGATGCGGTCTCCTACAATGAGCAGTTCTTC. It translates to CASSLDAVSYNEQFF. V is TRBV11-2 and J is TRBJ2-1; D unresolved. Germline V CDR1 and CDR2: SGHAT, FQNNGV. This CDR3 is built from 15 residues. Trimming took 0 bases from V and 0 from J, leaving 6 bases between them.

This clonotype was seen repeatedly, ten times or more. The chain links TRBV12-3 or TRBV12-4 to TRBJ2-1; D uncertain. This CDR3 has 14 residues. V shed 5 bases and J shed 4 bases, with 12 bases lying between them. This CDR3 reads CASSIIGPYNEQFF. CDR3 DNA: TGTGCCAGCAGTATTATAGGGCCGTACAATGAGCAGTTCTTC.

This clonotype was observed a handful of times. The CDR3 nucleotides are TGTGCCAGCAGCCCGGGGGGTTCCGGGGAGCTGTTTTTT. Translating it yields CASSPGGSGELFF. V usage is TRBV12-3 or TRBV12-4 and J usage is TRBJ2-2; 7 bases match TRBD2. This CDR3 has 13 residues. The V gene end was trimmed by 6 bases and the J gene end by 6 bases; junction bases not matched to a gene: 4.

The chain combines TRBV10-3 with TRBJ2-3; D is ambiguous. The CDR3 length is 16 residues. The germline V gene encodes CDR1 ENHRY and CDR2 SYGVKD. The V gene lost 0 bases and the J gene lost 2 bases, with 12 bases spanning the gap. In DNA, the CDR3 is TGTGCCATCAGTGAGTCTGGCCCCGGAGTCACAGATACGCAGTATTTT. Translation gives CAISESGPGVTDTQYF.

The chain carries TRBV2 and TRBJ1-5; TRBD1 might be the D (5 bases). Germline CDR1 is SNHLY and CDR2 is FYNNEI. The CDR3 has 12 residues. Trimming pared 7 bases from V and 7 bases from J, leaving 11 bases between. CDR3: CASTEGLQPQHF. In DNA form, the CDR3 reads TGTGCCAGCACCGAGGGGTTACAGCCCCAGCATTTT.

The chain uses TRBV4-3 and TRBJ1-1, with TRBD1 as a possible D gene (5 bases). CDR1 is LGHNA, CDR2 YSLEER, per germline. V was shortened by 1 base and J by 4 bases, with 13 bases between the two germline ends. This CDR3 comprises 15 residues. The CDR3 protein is CASSQGQGSGTEAFF. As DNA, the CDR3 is TGCGCCAGCAGCCAAGGGCAGGGATCCGGCACTGAAGCTTTCTTT.

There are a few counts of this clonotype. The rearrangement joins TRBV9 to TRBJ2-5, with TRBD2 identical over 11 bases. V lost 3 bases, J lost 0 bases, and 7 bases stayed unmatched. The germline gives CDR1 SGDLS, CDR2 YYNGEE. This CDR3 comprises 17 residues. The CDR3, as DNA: TGTGCCAGCAGCGGAGGCAGGACTAGCGGGCACCAAGAGACCCAGTACTTC. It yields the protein CASSGGRTSGHQETQYF.

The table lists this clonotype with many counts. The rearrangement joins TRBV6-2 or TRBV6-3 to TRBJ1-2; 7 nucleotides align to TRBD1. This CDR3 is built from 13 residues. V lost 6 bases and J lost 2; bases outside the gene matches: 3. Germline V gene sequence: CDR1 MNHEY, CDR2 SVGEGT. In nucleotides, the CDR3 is TGTGCCAGCAGCGACAGGGAAAACTATGGCTACACCTTC. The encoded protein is CASSDRENYGYTF.

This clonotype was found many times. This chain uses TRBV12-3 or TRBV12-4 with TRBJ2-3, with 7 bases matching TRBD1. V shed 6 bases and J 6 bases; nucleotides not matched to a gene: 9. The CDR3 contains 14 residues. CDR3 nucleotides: TGTGCCAGCAGGGGGACAGCCCAGAGGGATACGCAGTATTTT. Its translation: CASRGTAQRDTQYF.

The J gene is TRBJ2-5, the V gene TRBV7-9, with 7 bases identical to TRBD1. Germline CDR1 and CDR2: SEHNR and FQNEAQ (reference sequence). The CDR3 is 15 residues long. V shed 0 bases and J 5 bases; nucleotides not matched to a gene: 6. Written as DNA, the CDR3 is TGTGCCAGCAGCTTAGCGCCTACAGGGGCTGAGACCCAGTACTTC. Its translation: CASSLAPTGAETQYF.

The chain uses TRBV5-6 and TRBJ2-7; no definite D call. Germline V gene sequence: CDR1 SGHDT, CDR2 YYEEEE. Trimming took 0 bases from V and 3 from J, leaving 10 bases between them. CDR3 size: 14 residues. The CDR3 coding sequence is TGTGCCAGCAGCTTGGAAAGGGCGGTCTACGAGCAGTACTTC. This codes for CASSLERAVYEQYF. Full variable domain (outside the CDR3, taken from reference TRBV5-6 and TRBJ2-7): DAGVTQSPTHLIKTRGQQVTLRCSPKSGHDTVSWYQQALGQGPQFIFQYYEEEERQRGNFPDRFSGHQFPNYSSELNVNALLLGDSALYLCASSLERAVYEQYFGPGTRLTVT.

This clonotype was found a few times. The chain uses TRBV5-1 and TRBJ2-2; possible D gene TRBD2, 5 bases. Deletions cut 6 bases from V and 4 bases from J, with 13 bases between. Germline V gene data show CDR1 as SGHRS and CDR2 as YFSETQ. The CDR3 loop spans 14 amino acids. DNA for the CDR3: TGCGCCAGCAACCCCCAGGCGGGCACCGGGGAGCTGTTTTTT. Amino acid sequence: CASNPQAGTGELFF.

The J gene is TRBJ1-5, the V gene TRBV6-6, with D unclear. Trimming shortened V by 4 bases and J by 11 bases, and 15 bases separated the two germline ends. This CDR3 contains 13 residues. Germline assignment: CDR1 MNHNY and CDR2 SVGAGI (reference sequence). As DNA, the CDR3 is TGTGCCAGCAGTTCGCAGCCGCCTCGGGCCCAGCATTTT. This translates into CASSSQPPRAQHF.

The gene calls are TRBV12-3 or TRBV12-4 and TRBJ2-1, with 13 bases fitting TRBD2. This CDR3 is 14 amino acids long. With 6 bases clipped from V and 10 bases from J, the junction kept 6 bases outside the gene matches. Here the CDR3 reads CASSLGLAGTEQFF. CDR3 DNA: TGTGCCAGCAGCCTGGGACTAGCGGGGACAGAGCAGTTCTTC.

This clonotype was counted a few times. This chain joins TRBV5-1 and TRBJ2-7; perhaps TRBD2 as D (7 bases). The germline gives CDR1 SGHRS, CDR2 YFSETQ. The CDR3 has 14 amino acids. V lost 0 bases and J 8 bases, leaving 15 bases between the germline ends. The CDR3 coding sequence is TGCGCCAGCAGCTTGGGGTTGGACAGCGGGAAGCAGTACTTC. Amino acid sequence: CASSLGLDSGKQYF.

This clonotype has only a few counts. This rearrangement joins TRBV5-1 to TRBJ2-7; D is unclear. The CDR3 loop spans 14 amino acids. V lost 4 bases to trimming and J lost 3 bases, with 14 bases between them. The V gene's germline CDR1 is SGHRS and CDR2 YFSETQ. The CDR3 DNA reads TGCGCCAGCAGCCCACGGACGGTGAGCTACGAGCAGTACTTC. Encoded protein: CASSPRTVSYEQYF.

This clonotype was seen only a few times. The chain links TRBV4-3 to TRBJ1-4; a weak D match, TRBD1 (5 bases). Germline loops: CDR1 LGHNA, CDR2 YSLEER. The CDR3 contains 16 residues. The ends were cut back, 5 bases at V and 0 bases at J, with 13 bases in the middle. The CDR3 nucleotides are TGCGCCAGCAGCGACAGCGGTCGTGCAACTAATGAAAAACTGTTTTTT. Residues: CASSDSGRATNEKLFF.

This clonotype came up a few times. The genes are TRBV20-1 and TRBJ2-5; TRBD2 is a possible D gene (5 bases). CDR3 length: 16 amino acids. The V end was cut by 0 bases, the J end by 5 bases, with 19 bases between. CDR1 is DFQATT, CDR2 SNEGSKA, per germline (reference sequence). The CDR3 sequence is CSARDPLRGLAETQYF. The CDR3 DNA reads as TGCAGTGCTAGAGATCCCCTCCGCGGGCTGGCGGAGACCCAGTACTTC.

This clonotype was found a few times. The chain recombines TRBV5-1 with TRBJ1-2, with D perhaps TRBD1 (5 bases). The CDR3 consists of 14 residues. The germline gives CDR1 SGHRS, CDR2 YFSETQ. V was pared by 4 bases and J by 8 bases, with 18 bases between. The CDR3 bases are TGCGCCAGCAGCGACCCCGGGGGAGTGGAGGGCTACACCTTC. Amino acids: CASSDPGGVEGYTF.